The rows below give T cell receptor beta chains drawn from one sample of a study of shared clonotypes between healthy human individuals. Profiled with immunoSEQ multiplex PCR; TCRdb holds only in-frame clones, not every one. The sample includes 2 million to 2.5 million clones, over 90% of them seen just once. The sequencing input was naive CD4+ T cells from PBMCs. The receptors stem from a man younger than 30 in good health. Some clones in this sample may be carry-over from other donors' samples. Each CDR3 is given with its conserved first and last residue. The D gene is left open where the match is weak. A clone size is listed for some rows: how often the clone was seen (once, few, many), or a class if it is expanded.

CDR3nt,CDR3aa,v_gene,abundance,len,j_gene,d_gene
TGTGCCAGCAGCCCCGGACTAGCGGTCAGGGCCCAGTACTTC,CASSPGLAVRAQYF,TRBV5-4,.,14,TRBJ2-5,TRBD2
TGTGCCAGCAGCGGGACTAGATCTTCCGAGCAGTACTTC,CASSGTRSSEQYF,TRBV7-2,.,13,TRBJ2-7,TRBD2
TGTGCCAGCAGGCCGCCGGGACAGGGTTTCCAGCCCCAGCATTTT,CASRPPGQGFQPQHF,TRBV28,.,15,TRBJ1-5,TRBD1
TGTGCCAGCAGCTTAATTAGCGGGAGGGCCGGCACAGATACGCAGTATTTT,CASSLISGRAGTDTQYF,TRBV7-8,.,17,TRBJ2-3,TRBD2
TGTGCCAGCAGCTTAGGTCATCAAGATACGCAGTATTTT,CASSLGHQDTQYF,TRBV7-2,.,13,TRBJ2-3,.
TGCAGCGTTGATGGGGGAGGGCCTAAGATCGACGAGCAGTACTTC,CSVDGGGPKIDEQYF,TRBV29-1,.,15,TRBJ2-7,TRBD2
TGTGCCAGCAGTTATGGCGGCAGAAGCAAGGATGGTGGCTACACCTTC,CASSYGGRSKDGGYTF,TRBV6-9,.,16,TRBJ1-2,.
TGTGCCAGCAACGGACAGGGGGGCAATCAGCCCCAGCATTTT,CASNGQGGNQPQHF,TRBV7-2,.,14,TRBJ1-5,TRBD1
TGCGCCAGCCGGGGCCAGGGGGCTTTCGGCTACACCTTC,CASRGQGAFGYTF,TRBV4-1,.,13,TRBJ1-2,TRBD1
TGTGCCAGCAGACAGGGTAGTTCGTCCGGAAACACCATATATTTT,CASRQGSSSGNTIYF,TRBV7-2,.,15,TRBJ1-3,.
TGCGCCAGCGGGGGGGATCGCTATGGCTACACCTTC,CASGGDRYGYTF,TRBV5-1,.,12,TRBJ1-2,.
TGTGCCAGCAGCTTCTCGGCAGGCGGTCAAGAGACCCAGTACTTC,CASSFSAGGQETQYF,TRBV11-1,once,15,TRBJ2-5,.
TGCGCCAGCAGCTTGTTCGGCAGTGGAGGCTACACCTTC,CASSLFGSGGYTF,TRBV5-1,once,13,TRBJ1-2,.
TGCGCCAGCAGCCAAGTCAACGGAGGGGGGACAGATACGCAGTATTTT,CASSQVNGGGTDTQYF,TRBV4-1,.,16,TRBJ2-3,.
TGTGCCAGCAGCCGAAATGGACTGTTGTTCGCTAAAAACATTCAGTACTTC,CASSRNGLLFAKNIQYF,TRBV5-6,.,17,TRBJ2-4,.
TGTGCCAGCAGTTTGGTAGCAAATGAGCAGTTCTTC,CASSLVANEQFF,TRBV28,.,12,TRBJ2-1,.
TGTGCCAGCCAAACAGGGGTGAACACTGAAGCTTTCTTT,CASQTGVNTEAFF,TRBV2,few,13,TRBJ1-1,TRBD1
TGTGCCAGTAGTCAGGGGATGTGGTATGGCTACACCTTC,CASSQGMWYGYTF,TRBV19,.,13,TRBJ1-2,.
TGTGCCAGTAGAAGTGGGGGCTTGGACTATGGCTACACCTTC,CASRSGGLDYGYTF,TRBV19,.,14,TRBJ1-2,.
TGCGCCAGCAGCTTGGACAGGACGTATGGCTACACCTTC,CASSLDRTYGYTF,TRBV5-1,.,13,TRBJ1-2,.
TGTGCCGGCATTCTCGAGGGGCACAATGAGCAGTTCTTC,CAGILEGHNEQFF,TRBV5-4,.,13,TRBJ2-1,.
TGTGCCAGCAGCTCAAACAGGGGGAAAGGAGATACGCAGTATTTT,CASSSNRGKGDTQYF,TRBV11-3,.,15,TRBJ2-3,TRBD1
TGTGCCAGCAGTTTAAGGTCAGCAGATCAGCCCCAGCATTTT,CASSLRSADQPQHF,TRBV28,few,14,TRBJ1-5,.
TGTGCCAGCCCCCCGATGAGGGGGGGCGCCACCGGGGAGCTGTTTTTT,CASPPMRGGATGELFF,TRBV18,.,16,TRBJ2-2,.
TGTGCCTGGAGATGGAGGTCAGGGCGATATGGCTACACCTTC,CAWRWRSGRYGYTF,TRBV30,.,14,TRBJ1-2,.
TGTGCCAGCAGCCGCACTAGCGGGAGGCGCAATGAGCAGTTCTTC,CASSRTSGRRNEQFF,TRBV7-9,once,15,TRBJ2-1,TRBD2
TGTGCCAGCAGCCGACTAGCGGGAGGGGGCCATGAGCAGTTCTTC,CASSRLAGGGHEQFF,TRBV11-2,.,15,TRBJ2-1,TRBD2
TGTGCCAGCAGCTTGGCCGGGGACCTTCAAGAGACCCAGTACTTC,CASSLAGDLQETQYF,TRBV5-4,.,15,TRBJ2-5,.
TGTGCCAGCAGCCCGGGGGACAGGGGCCAAGAGACCCAGTACTTC,CASSPGDRGQETQYF,TRBV7-8,.,15,TRBJ2-5,TRBD1
TGTGCCAGCAGCCCGACCCTAGCGGGAAGCACAGATACGCAGTATTTT,CASSPTLAGSTDTQYF,TRBV5-4,.,16,TRBJ2-3,TRBD2
TGTGCCAGCAGTTTAGGAGCGGGAGGGACCTACGAGCAGTACTTC,CASSLGAGGTYEQYF,TRBV27,.,15,TRBJ2-7,TRBD2
TGCGCCAGCTCGGGGACAGGGAACACCGGGGAGCTGTTTTTT,CASSGTGNTGELFF,TRBV10-1,.,14,TRBJ2-2,TRBD1
TGTGCCAGCAGCTTAGTGGCAGCAGCGCACACTGAAGCTTTCTTT,CASSLVAAAHTEAFF,TRBV7-6,.,15,TRBJ1-1,.
TGTGCCAGCAGGCTAGCGGAGACCGGGGAGCTGTTTTTT,CASRLAETGELFF,TRBV7-9,.,13,TRBJ2-2,TRBD2
TGTGCCAGCAGCTTAATGGGGGCAGCCAAAAACATTCAGTACTTC,CASSLMGAAKNIQYF,TRBV7-9,.,15,TRBJ2-4,.
TGTGCCAGCAGTTCAGGACAGGGCAATCAGCCCCAGCATTTT,CASSSGQGNQPQHF,TRBV6-5,.,14,TRBJ1-5,TRBD1
TGCGCCAGCAGCCAAACAGGACTAGCGGGAGCCTACGAGCAGTACTTC,CASSQTGLAGAYEQYF,TRBV4-1,.,16,TRBJ2-7,TRBD2
TGCGCCAGCAGTCGGCGGGGAACGAGCAACTATGGCTACACCTTC,CASSRRGTSNYGYTF,TRBV5-1,.,15,TRBJ1-2,.
TGTGCCAGCAGTTTAGGACTCCCCGGGGAGCTGTTTTTT,CASSLGLPGELFF,TRBV28,.,13,TRBJ2-2,.
TGCGCCAGTAATCCCGGACACTTGCAAGAGACCCAGTACTTC,CASNPGHLQETQYF,TRBV5-1,.,14,TRBJ2-5,.
TGTGCCTATCAGGGGGGTGGGGAGCAGTACTTC,CAYQGGGEQYF,TRBV10-3,.,11,TRBJ2-7,.
TGTGCCAGCAGCCAAGATGTGAGGACTAGGATCTACGAGCAGTACTTC,CASSQDVRTRIYEQYF,TRBV14,.,16,TRBJ2-7,TRBD2
TGTGCCAGCAGCCGGGCCCCGGGGGGAAACACCATATATTTT,CASSRAPGGNTIYF,TRBV7-9,.,14,TRBJ1-3,.
TGTGCCAGCAGCTCGACAGGGGCCTACGAGCAGTACTTC,CASSSTGAYEQYF,TRBV14,.,13,TRBJ2-7,TRBD1
TGTGCCAGCAGGGGGGGACAGGGGGATGGACAGCCCCAGCATTTT,CASRGGQGDGQPQHF,TRBV2,.,15,TRBJ1-5,TRBD1
TGTGCCACCAGCAGAGCAGGGAGATCTGGAAACACCATATATTTT,CATSRAGRSGNTIYF,TRBV15,.,15,TRBJ1-3,.
TGCGCCAGCAGCTTGACAGCGTATGGCTACACCTTC,CASSLTAYGYTF,TRBV5-1,.,12,TRBJ1-2,.